This T cell receptor (beta chain) appears in the sequencing data of a study of immune characterization of retroperitoneal liposarcoma. This clonotype counts as medium-sized. The CDR3 runs to 14 residues. V gave up 6 bases and J gave up 10 bases, with 19 bases separating them. Germline assignment: CDR1 MNHNS and CDR2 SASEGT. Each CDR3 protein is one row after TCRdb ran MiXCR on the PCR reads. The table lists more than 9,000 distinct CDR3 sequences, around 35% of them singletons. This receptor was identified in a female donor with retroperitoneal liposarcoma. The chain carries TRBV6-1 and TRBJ2-1, with D perhaps TRBD2 (5 bases). The specimen sequenced was tumor tissue. CDR3 residues: CASSDRGSSYEQFF. The CDR3 DNA reads as TGTGCCAGCAGCGACCGGGGAAGCTCCTACGAGCAGTTCTTC.